This T cell receptor beta chain came from a study of T cell repertoires in cytomegalovirus infection (dated by TCRdb to the late 2010s). Regarding the complete study: The HLA type of each donor mattered for the analysis, because public TCR beta signatures pointed to carriage of CMV infection along with the matching HLA type. Study-wide conclusions, independent of this receptor: The ex vivo response was dominated by HLA-C-restricted CMV-specific TCR beta clonotypes, and the single most frequent clonotype in two of eight donors was supplied by these HLA-C-restricted clonotypes. Cumulative frequency of public TCR beta family members discriminated carriers of CMV infection plus the relevant HLA type in this cohort and an independent approximately 350-donor cohort.

Data came from an Illumina HiSeq 1500. The public reads were reanalyzed by TCRdb: fastp trimming at Q25, MiXCR alignment, in-frame beta chains only. One record per CDR3 amino acid sequence lists the most common genes and DNA. The sample records under 150,000 distinct CDR3 sequences, almost 9% of which are singletons. Jointly, the top ten make up around 10% of the sample. CDR1 MNHEY and CDR2 SVGAGI are derived from the germline V gene. The CDR3 holds 13 amino acids from the cysteine to the phenylalanine. This entry keeps only the CDR3 DNA: 39 bases, framed from base 1. V loses 5 bases of germline sequence and J loses 2 bases, and the interval between the two ends is 10 bases. In this sample, this clonotype turned up many times. There is no known antigen for this receptor. No base-level quality is on record; no much larger clone is a single base apart.

The origin of this receptor is a human donor in good health (CMV status not recorded). Some clones in this sample may be carry-over from other donors' samples. The chain uses TRBV6-5 and TRBJ2-7; TRBD1 is perhaps the D gene, given 5 matching bases. Sequences were obtained from PBMCs. The CDR3 loop reads CASSPTGTYEQYF. The nucleotide sequence reads as follows: TGTGCCAGCAGTCCCACAGGTACCTACGAGCAGTACTTC.